This T cell receptor (beta chain) was sequenced in a study of spatial heterogeneity in lung cancer. Overall study results and limits: Ubiquitous expanded tumor TCRs were observed in blood more at resection than follow-up.

On each TCR cDNA molecule, a unique molecular identifier was present. TCRdb redid the calling of the 5' RACE reads with MiXCR, one entry per CDR3 protein. The repertoire holds tens of thousands of distinct CDR3 sequences, with about 8% as singletons. Specified time point: sample taken at primary tumor resection. Unsorted whole RNA from tumor, nontumor lung or frozen PBMC underwent sequencing. This clonotype was observed many times. Its antigen is undetermined. The TCR was taken from a female donor with early-stage non-small cell lung cancer. The input for sequencing was PBMCs, taken at surgery.

CDR3 residues: CASSLAGYTTSYNEQFF. The CDR3 DNA sequence: TGCGCCAGCAGCTTGGCCGGGTACACCACCTCCTACAATGAGCAGTTCTTC. The chain has TRBV5-1 and TRBJ2-1; D is uncertain. V dropped 0 bases and J dropped 0 bases, with 13 bases sitting between them. CDR1 and CDR2 from the germline V gene are SGHRS and YFSETQ. This CDR3 comprises 17 residues.